The next 5 T cell receptor beta chains were all read from a single sample in a study of regulatory T cells in long-lasting Graves disease. Arm-PCR of CDR3 regions with iRepertoire HTBI primers generated TCR beta libraries. One entry per CDR3 protein, called by TCRdb with MiXCR from the multiplex PCR reads. The table lists 400,000 to 550,000 distinct CDR3 sequences, 14% to 15% of them singletons. The sample's time point: newly diagnosed GD, antithyroid drugs for less than 3 months. Extracted RNA from PBMCs served as the source of the TCR library. The same sample was also studied in work on T cells in Graves' hyperthyroidism and ophthalmopathy.

The specimen comprised peripheral blood mononuclear cells (PBMCs), sampled at new diagnosis, from a patient treated with antithyroid drugs. These receptors came from a woman aged 25-40 years with Graves disease.

The sample holds many counts of this clonotype. The V and J genes are TRBV5-1 and TRBJ1-2, with 12 bases aligning to TRBD1. Germline assignment: CDR1 SGHRS and CDR2 YFSETQ. The CDR3 has 15 amino acids. Trimming removed 4 bases from V and 6 bases from J; junction bases left unmatched: 7. CDR3 DNA sequence: TGCGCCAGCAGCAGCGAGGGACAGGGGGCGGATGGCTACACCTTC. Encoded protein: CASSSEGQGADGYTF.

This clonotype was seen many times. V is TRBV30 and J is TRBJ1-1, with a weak D call TRBD1 (5 bases). Trimming pared 1 base from V and 7 bases from J, leaving 13 bases between. This CDR3 is 13 amino acids long. Germline CDR1 and CDR2: GTSNPN and SVGIG (reference sequence). CDR3 residues: CAWSARAQGEAFF. The CDR3 nucleotides read TGTGCCTGGAGTGCCCGGGCCCAGGGTGAAGCTTTCTTT.

V and J are TRBV20-1 and TRBJ2-1, with TRBD2 matching over 8 bases. CDR3 length: 14 amino acids. J gave up 6 bases and V 3 bases, and 7 bases lay outside the gene matches. Germline V gene data show CDR1 as DFQATT and CDR2 as SNEGSKA (reference sequence). CDR3 sequence reads: CSASWAGGGNEQFF. The CDR3 nucleotides are TGCAGTGCTAGCTGGGCGGGAGGAGGCAATGAGCAGTTCTTC.

This clonotype was detected many times. CDR3 in amino acids: CASSLAEFYEQYF. CDR3 sequence (DNA): TGCGCCAGCAGCTTGGCCGAATTCTACGAGCAGTACTTC. The chain carries TRBV5-1 and TRBJ2-7, with no clear D. The CDR3 consists of 13 residues. V dropped 0 bases and J dropped 3 bases, with 7 bases sitting between them. The germline gives CDR1 SGHRS, CDR2 YFSETQ.

In this sample, this clonotype turned up many times. This chain links TRBV12-3 or TRBV12-4 with TRBJ2-5; D is undetermined. The CDR3 consists of 13 residues. With 6 bases removed from V and 5 bases from J, the gap between germline ends came to 13 bases. The CDR3 sequence: CASRSIGYETQYF. The CDR3 DNA is TGTGCCAGCAGGTCGATCGGCTACGAGACCCAGTACTTC.